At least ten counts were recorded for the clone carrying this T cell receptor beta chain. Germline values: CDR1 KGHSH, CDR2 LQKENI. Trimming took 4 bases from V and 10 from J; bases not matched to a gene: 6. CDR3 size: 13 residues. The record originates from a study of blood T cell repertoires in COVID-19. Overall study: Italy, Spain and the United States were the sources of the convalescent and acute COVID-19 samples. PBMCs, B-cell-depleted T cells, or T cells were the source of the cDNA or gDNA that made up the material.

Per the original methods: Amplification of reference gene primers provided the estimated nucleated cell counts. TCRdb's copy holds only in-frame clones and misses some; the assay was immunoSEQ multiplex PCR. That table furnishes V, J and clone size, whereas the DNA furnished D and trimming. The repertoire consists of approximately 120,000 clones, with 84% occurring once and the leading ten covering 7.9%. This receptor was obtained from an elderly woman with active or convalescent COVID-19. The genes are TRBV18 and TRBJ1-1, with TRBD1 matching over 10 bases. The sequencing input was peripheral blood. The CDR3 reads CASSLQDRGRAFF. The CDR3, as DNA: TGTGCCAGCTCACTACAAGACAGGGGGCGAGCTTTCTTT. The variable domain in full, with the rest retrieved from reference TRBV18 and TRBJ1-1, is NAGVMQNPRHLVRRRGQEARLRCSPMKGHSHVYWYRQLPEEGLKFMVYLQKENIIDESGMPKERFSAEFPKEGPSILRIQQVVRGDSAAYFCASSLQDRGRAFFGQGTRLTVV.